This is a list of T cell receptor beta chains from one sample in a study of identical twins. TCRdb reanalysed the 5' RACE reads using MiXCR and keeps one entry per CDR3 protein. The data hold hundreds of thousands of distinct CDR3 sequences, with around 8.3% observed a single time. These data also formed part of another study, on yellow fever vaccine responses in identical twins.

The sequencing input was PBMCs. These receptors were taken from a woman younger than 30 in good health. Each CDR3 is given with its conserved first and last residue. A D gene is named only where the DNA matches it firmly. Expanded clones get a size class; other rows say once, few or many, or leave the size out.

v_gene: TRBV7-2; abundance: few; d_gene: .; j_gene: TRBJ2-3; CDR3nt: TGTGCCAGCAGCTTAGAAGGGCCATTCCTCACAGATACGCAGTATTTT; CDR3aa: CASSLEGPFLTDTQYF
v_gene: TRBV7-8; abundance: many; d_gene: .; j_gene: TRBJ2-1; CDR3nt: TGTGCCAGCAGCTTAGTAGGCCTGGGGGACAATGAGCAGTTCTTC; CDR3aa: CASSLVGLGDNEQFF
v_gene: TRBV28; abundance: .; d_gene: .; j_gene: TRBJ2-3; CDR3nt: TGTGCCAGCAGTCTCCCCGCGGGACCCACAGATACGCAGTATTTT; CDR3aa: CASSLPAGPTDTQYF
v_gene: TRBV25-1; abundance: many; d_gene: .; j_gene: TRBJ2-5; CDR3nt: TGTGCCAGCAGTGCGCCAGAAATCCAAGAGACCCAGTACTTC; CDR3aa: CASSAPEIQETQYF
v_gene: TRBV7-9; abundance: many; d_gene: TRBD1; j_gene: TRBJ2-7; CDR3nt: TGTGCCAGCAGCTTCCCGGGGGACAGGGGTTCCTACGAGCAGTACTTC; CDR3aa: CASSFPGDRGSYEQYF
v_gene: TRBV20-1; abundance: many; d_gene: TRBD2; j_gene: TRBJ2-1; CDR3nt: TGCAGTGCCTCAGCCGGGACTAGCGGGAGGGTCTACAATGAGCAGTTCTTC; CDR3aa: CSASAGTSGRVYNEQFF
v_gene: TRBV5-4; abundance: .; d_gene: .; j_gene: TRBJ2-1; CDR3nt: TGTGCCAGCAGCTTGGCGAGGGGGGGGGTTTCCTACAATGAGCAGTTCTTC; CDR3aa: CASSLARGGVSYNEQFF
v_gene: TRBV18; abundance: few; d_gene: TRBD2; j_gene: TRBJ2-1; CDR3nt: TGTGCCAGCTCACCACCATCCCTAGCGGGAGCCGGGCATGAGCAGTTCTTC; CDR3aa: CASSPPSLAGAGHEQFF
v_gene: TRBV12-3/TRBV12-4; abundance: .; d_gene: TRBD1; j_gene: TRBJ1-2; CDR3nt: TGTGCCAGCAGTTTAGGGTCGGGACAGATAAACTATGGCTACACCTTC; CDR3aa: CASSLGSGQINYGYTF
v_gene: TRBV24-1; abundance: .; d_gene: TRBD1; j_gene: TRBJ2-1; CDR3nt: TGTGCCACCAGTGAATCAGACAGGGGGCGAGTCGATGAGCAGTTCTTC; CDR3aa: CATSESDRGRVDEQFF
v_gene: TRBV29-1; abundance: .; d_gene: .; j_gene: TRBJ2-1; CDR3nt: TGCAGCGTTGAGGAGGTACAGGGTGAGCAGTTCTTC; CDR3aa: CSVEEVQGEQFF
v_gene: TRBV4-3; abundance: many; d_gene: .; j_gene: TRBJ2-4; CDR3nt: TGCGCCAGCAGCCTCAACCGCGGGGACATTCAGTACTTC; CDR3aa: CASSLNRGDIQYF
v_gene: TRBV7-2; abundance: few; d_gene: .; j_gene: TRBJ2-7; CDR3nt: TGTGCCAGCAGGAGACCGGGGTCCACCTACGAGCAGTACTTC; CDR3aa: CASRRPGSTYEQYF
v_gene: TRBV20-1; abundance: few; d_gene: TRBD1; j_gene: TRBJ2-4; CDR3nt: TGCAGTGCTGATCGGGACAGGGTCAGGTACATTCAGTACTTC; CDR3aa: CSADRDRVRYIQYF
v_gene: TRBV28; abundance: .; d_gene: .; j_gene: TRBJ2-1; CDR3nt: TGTGCCAGCAGCCTCGAGGACCTTAAGCAGTTCTTC; CDR3aa: CASSLEDLKQFF
v_gene: TRBV20-1; abundance: few; d_gene: .; j_gene: TRBJ1-5; CDR3nt: TGCAGTGCTAGAGATATGGCGGGGACCCATCAGCCCCAGCATTTT; CDR3aa: CSARDMAGTHQPQHF
v_gene: TRBV27; abundance: .; d_gene: TRBD2; j_gene: TRBJ2-3; CDR3nt: TGTGCCAGCAGTTTACGGGCCAGGGAGGGAGATACGCAGTATTTT; CDR3aa: CASSLRAREGDTQYF
v_gene: TRBV7-2; abundance: few; d_gene: .; j_gene: TRBJ2-7; CDR3nt: TGTGCCAGCTCCAGAGGTGGCGGGTCTGGATTAGAGCAGTACTTC; CDR3aa: CASSRGGGSGLEQYF
v_gene: TRBV12-5; abundance: .; d_gene: TRBD2; j_gene: TRBJ2-7; CDR3nt: TGTGCTAGTGCCCCACCCTTAGGGGCTAGCTGGGAGGGAGAGCAGTACTTC; CDR3aa: CASAPPLGASWEGEQYF
v_gene: TRBV7-9; abundance: .; d_gene: .; j_gene: TRBJ1-5; CDR3nt: TGTGCCAGCAGCTTAGTCGAAAATCAGCCCCAGCATTTT; CDR3aa: CASSLVENQPQHF
v_gene: TRBV27; abundance: many; d_gene: .; j_gene: TRBJ2-3; CDR3nt: TGTGCCAGCGGTCCAGATACGCAGTATTTT; CDR3aa: CASGPDTQYF
v_gene: TRBV7-2; abundance: few; d_gene: .; j_gene: TRBJ2-3; CDR3nt: TGTGCCAGCAGGGGAGGAATCTGGGACACAGATACGCAGTATTTT; CDR3aa: CASRGGIWDTDTQYF
v_gene: TRBV6-2/TRBV6-3; abundance: .; d_gene: TRBD2; j_gene: TRBJ2-7; CDR3nt: TGTGCCAGCAGTGTTGGACTAGGGTCCTACGAGCAGTACTTC; CDR3aa: CASSVGLGSYEQYF
v_gene: TRBV2; abundance: .; d_gene: TRBD1; j_gene: TRBJ2-3; CDR3nt: TGTGCCAGCAGTGAGGGACAGGGGTTTGCAGATACGCAGTATTTT; CDR3aa: CASSEGQGFADTQYF